This T cell receptor (beta chain) comes out of a study of immune cell composition in non-small cell lung cancer. For the study at large: Histologic subtype was mainly adenocarcinoma or squamous cell carcinoma.

Normal lung was sampled as far from the tumour as possible, at least 3 cm. Genomic DNA came from frozen unsorted single-cell suspensions. This table comes from immunoSEQ multiplex PCR, and its TCRdb copy is limited to in-frame clones, with some not included. The data hold about 6,700 clones, with roughly two thirds observed a single time. From germline, CDR1 is PRHDT and CDR2 FYEKMQ (reference sequence). This CDR3 is built from 15 residues. V was pared by 1 base and J by 2 bases, with 11 bases between. In this sample, this clone is medium-sized. Sequencing was performed on non-adjacent lung tissue. The receptor was isolated from a human donor with non-small cell lung cancer. The chain links TRBV13 to TRBJ1-2, with D uncertain. The CDR3 DNA is TGTGCCAGCAGCTTAGTGGCGGGTGCCAACTATGGCTACACCTTC. It specifies CASSLVAGANYGYTF.